The T cell receptor beta chain under discussion was sequenced for a study of human T cells and chemical hapten exposure. Germline CDR1 MNHNY, CDR2 SVGAGI (reference sequence). After removal of 8 bases from V and 3 bases from J, the junction contained 7 bases not matched to a gene. The CDR3 is made up of 14 amino acids. Overall study findings and caveats: Among expanded TCRs, significantly more large CDR3 similarity clusters formed than among controls.

Time point meaning: patch test 1, 2 weeks after DPC sensitization. Treatment reported: therapeutic diphenylcyclopropenone sensitization with weekly scalp DPC. Ahead of each patch test application, blood was drawn. From whole blood left unfractionated, total RNA was extracted. This clonotype appeared many times. Its antigen is not identified. Attachment of unique molecular identifiers to individual cDNA molecules was performed in the library. TCRdb re-derived calls from the RACE reads in MiXCR, one entry per CDR3 protein. Found here are roughly 360,000 distinct CDR3 sequences, about 4.4% of them singletons; the top ten hold roughly 2.4%.

The V gene is TRBV6-6, the J gene TRBJ2-3; 8 bases agree with TRBD1. The material was whole blood, obtained in connection with sensitization to the hapten diphenylcyclopropenone (DPC). This clonotype was obtained from a woman aged 45-65 years with alopecia areata. Some clones in this sample may be carry-over from other donors' samples. The CDR3, as DNA: TGTGCCAGCGACGGGACAGGTCGTACAGATACGCAGTATTTT. Its translation: CASDGTGRTDTQYF.